These 25 T cell receptor beta chains originate from one sample sequenced in a study of blood T cell repertoires in COVID-19. Measured with immunoSEQ multiplex PCR; TCRdb has only the in-frame clones, and not every one. The data hold roughly 150,000 clones, with roughly three quarters observed a single time. The sequencing sample was made of peripheral blood. These receptors were collected from a man in his 60s with acute or convalescent COVID-19.

V usage is TRBV18 and J usage is TRBJ2-1, with 8 bases identical to TRBD1. After removal of 3 bases from V and 0 bases from J, the junction contained 7 bases not matched to a gene. The CDR3 is 17 residues long. Germline V lookup: CDR1 KGHSH, CDR2 LQKENI. In DNA form, the CDR3 reads TGTGCCAGCTCACCGATGACAGGGGCCAGCTCCTACAATGAGCAGTTCTTC. Encoded protein: CASSPMTGASSYNEQFF.

This chain uses TRBV7-6 with TRBJ2-2; 7 nucleotides agree with TRBD1. CDR1 is SGHVS, CDR2 FNYEAQ, per germline. J was trimmed by 6 bases and V by 5 bases; bases with no gene match: 9. The CDR3 is made up of 15 amino acids. The CDR3 protein is CASSPQTGRAGELFF. In DNA form, the CDR3 reads TGTGCCAGCAGCCCTCAGACAGGGCGGGCCGGGGAGCTGTTTTTT.

The genes are TRBV18 and TRBJ1-4; 10 nucleotides line up with TRBD1. The CDR3 runs 15 residues. CDR1 and CDR2 from the germline V gene are KGHSH and LQKENI. Trimming removed 4 bases from V and 10 bases from J; junction bases left unmatched: 9. The CDR3 DNA sequence: TGTGCCAGCTCACTCGACAGGGGGCAAGGTGGAAAACTGTTTTTT. Its protein is CASSLDRGQGGKLFF.

V and J are TRBV5-3 and TRBJ2-7; no clear D gene. TRBV5-3 is filed as an ORF, its function uncertain. This CDR3 has 13 residues. Trimming took off 6 bases at V and 2 bases at J, with 12 bases between the two ends. CDR3 protein: CARTLAAAYEQYF. The CDR3 region has the DNA TGTGCCAGAACCCTGGCCGCGGCCTACGAGCAGTACTTC.

Only a few counts were recorded for this clone. The rearrangement links TRBV7-6 to TRBJ2-7; TRBD2 is a possible D gene (5 bases). The CDR3 runs to 15 residues. V lost 5 bases, J lost 1 base, and 15 bases lay in between. Per germline, CDR1 SGHVS and CDR2 FNYEAQ. This chain's CDR3 is CASSDPGIASYEQYF. DNA for the CDR3: TGTGCCAGCAGCGACCCCGGGATTGCGTCCTACGAGCAGTACTTC.

The genes are TRBV13 and TRBJ2-2; 7 positions match TRBD2. The germline gives CDR1 PRHDT, CDR2 FYEKMQ (reference sequence). The ends lost 5 bases at V and 4 bases at J; junction bases unmatched: 10. This CDR3 comprises 16 residues. The CDR3 loop is CASSTREREGTGELFF. The CDR3 DNA is TGTGCCAGCAGCACGAGAGAGCGGGAAGGCACCGGGGAGCTGTTTTTT.

The genes are TRBV6-5 and TRBJ2-1, with no clear D. Germline V CDR1 and CDR2: MNHEY, SVGAGI. Trimming stripped 6 bases from V and 0 bases from J, with 6 bases between. This CDR3 is built from 13 residues. DNA of the CDR3: TGTGCCAGCAGAATCAGCTCCTACAATGAGCAGTTCTTC. It codes for CASRISSYNEQFF.

The chain recombines TRBV10-3 with TRBJ2-1; perhaps TRBD1 as D (6 bases). Germline CDR1 and CDR2: ENHRY and SYGVKD. The V end lost 10 bases, the J end lost 0 bases, and 10 bases lay between the germline ends. The CDR3 loop spans 13 amino acids. The CDR3 loop reads CASQGSSYNEQFF. The CDR3 coding sequence is TGTGCCAGCCAGGGGAGCTCCTACAATGAGCAGTTCTTC.

The V gene is TRBV28, the J gene TRBJ2-1; maybe TRBD2 (6 bases). This CDR3 comprises 12 residues. Germline values: CDR1 MDHEN, CDR2 SYDVKM. Between the trimmed V and J ends, which lost 3 bases and 10 bases, there was a span of 10 bases. For the CDR3, the DNA is TGTGCCAGCAGTTTCGCTCGGGGGGAGCAGTTCTTC. This encodes CASSFARGEQFF.

CDR3 DNA: TGTGCCAGCAGCATTAGCGGGATGAGAGACAATGAGCAGTTCTTC. It translates to CASSISGMRDNEQFF. The chain recombines TRBV5-4 with TRBJ2-1; 8 nucleotides line up with TRBD2. Germline V gene lookup returns CDR1 SGHNT and CDR2 YYREEE (reference sequence). Trimming cost V 4 bases and J 5 bases; bases outside gene matches: 8. There are 15 residues in the CDR3.

The genes are TRBV10-1 and TRBJ2-5; maybe TRBD2 (6 bases). The germline CDR1 and CDR2 sequences are WNHNN and SYGVQD (reference sequence). This CDR3 contains 15 residues. V dropped 2 bases and J dropped 4 bases, with 14 bases sitting between them. CDR3 amino acids: CASSETRRGGETQYF. The CDR3 DNA sequence: TGCGCCAGCAGTGAGACGCGGAGGGGAGGAGAGACCCAGTACTTC.

In this sample, this clone turned up once. The chain uses TRBV10-2 and TRBJ1-1; weak D call: TRBD1 (5 bases). The ends were cut back, 6 bases at V and 1 base at J, with 15 bases in the middle. Germline loops: CDR1 WSHSY, CDR2 SAAADI. The CDR3 loop spans 15 amino acids. The CDR3 DNA follows: TGCGCCAGCAGCCCAGGGTGGCAGGGGAACACTGAAGCTTTCTTT. It translates to CASSPGWQGNTEAFF.

The CDR3 DNA sequence: TGTGCCAGTACCCCGCTAGAGGGACAGGGGCGAGTTGAAGCTTTCTTT. This translates into CASTPLEGQGRVEAFF. The chain couples TRBV19 to TRBJ1-1; 10 bases are a match to TRBD1. Germline V gene data show CDR1 as LNHDA and CDR2 as SQIVND (reference sequence). The CDR3 totals 16 residues. The junction had 15 bases not matched to a gene; V was cut back by 7 bases and J by 7 bases.

The rearrangement uses TRBV7-9 and TRBJ2-1; 11 bases map to TRBD2. The trim removed 7 bases at V and 7 bases at J, leaving 6 bases unmatched. This CDR3 has 14 amino acids. Germline-derived CDR1 and CDR2 are SEHNR and FQNEAQ (reference sequence). CDR3 loop: CASTVLAGENEQFF. The DNA of the CDR3 is TGTGCCAGCACCGTACTAGCGGGAGAGAATGAGCAGTTCTTC.

The rearrangement joins TRBV5-1 to TRBJ2-3; TRBD1 agrees at 12 bases. The CDR3 consists of 16 residues. Germline lookup yields CDR1 SGHRS and CDR2 YFSETQ. V lost 4 bases, J lost 3 bases, and 6 bases stayed unmatched. In DNA, the CDR3 is TGCGCCAGCAGCGGTACGGGACAGGGGGCGACAGATACGCAGTATTTT. The encoded protein is CASSGTGQGATDTQYF.

The chain carries TRBV5-1 and TRBJ2-2; 8 bases are shared with TRBD2. Looked up from germline, CDR1 is SGHRS and CDR2 is YFSETQ. This CDR3 is 17 amino acids long. V trimming: 3 bases; J trimming: 7 bases; junction bases outside the gene matches: 14. This chain's CDR3 is CASSSAPQREYHGELFF. The CDR3 nucleotides are TGCGCCAGCAGCTCAGCGCCCCAGCGGGAGTACCACGGGGAGCTGTTTTTT. The full variable domain, rest sourced from reference TRBV5-1 and TRBJ2-2, is KAGVTQTPRYLIKTRGQQVTLSCSPISGHRSVSWYQQTPGQGLQFLFEYFSETQRNKGNFPGRFSGRQFSNSRSEMNVSTLELGDSALYLCASSSAPQREYHGELFFGEGSRLTVL.

V gene TRBV11-3 combines with J gene TRBJ2-1, with D possibly matching TRBD2 (6 bases). The germline V gene encodes CDR1 SGHNT and CDR2 YENEEA. The CDR3 runs to 15 residues. V gave up 1 base and J gave up 6 bases, with 13 bases separating them. The CDR3 spells CASSLGGGISNEQFF. The CDR3 bases are TGTGCCAGCAGCTTAGGGGGCGGGATAAGCAATGAGCAGTTCTTC.

This chain connects TRBV5-1 to TRBJ2-1; TRBD2 is a possible D gene (7 bases). The V end was cut by 0 bases, the J end by 8 bases, with 12 bases between. The germline V gene encodes CDR1 SGHRS and CDR2 YFSETQ. The CDR3 has 14 residues. CDR3 in DNA: TGCGCCAGCAGCTTGGGGGAGGGGGTAGATGAGCAGTTCTTC. This translates into CASSLGEGVDEQFF.

The chain is built from TRBV6-5 and TRBJ1-5, with D perhaps matching TRBD1 (5 bases). Germline loops: CDR1 MNHEY, CDR2 SVGAGI. The CDR3 covers 12 residues. Trimming took 9 bases from V and 5 from J, leaving 11 bases between them. The CDR3 sequence is CASPWGDQPQHF. The DNA for the CDR3 is TGTGCCAGTCCCTGGGGGGATCAGCCCCAGCATTTT.

The V and J genes are TRBV7-8 and TRBJ2-7; maybe TRBD1 (5 bases). The CDR3 extends over 18 amino acids. Germline assignment: CDR1 SGHVS and CDR2 FQNEAQ. With 5 bases removed from V and 3 bases from J, the gap between germline ends came to 26 bases. DNA for the CDR3: TGTGCCAGCAGCCCTCTGGACGGCGTGGTGGGGCTCGACTACGAGCAGTACTTC. It encodes CASSPLDGVVGLDYEQYF.

The chain has TRBV27 and TRBJ2-1, with 10 bases aligning to TRBD2. V lost 5 bases and J lost 8; bases outside the gene matches: 9. Germline V lookup: CDR1 MNHEY, CDR2 SMNVEV (reference sequence). The CDR3 spans 15 residues. In nucleotides, the CDR3 is TGTGCCAGCAGTCAAGCGGGAGGGCCGTTGGATGAGCAGTTCTTC. Protein: CASSQAGGPLDEQFF.

This clone has just a few counts. The chain links TRBV5-1 to TRBJ1-4; maybe TRBD1 (6 bases). V was shortened by 4 bases and J by 4 bases, with 11 bases between the two germline ends. CDR3 length: 14 residues. CDR1 and CDR2 (germline): SGHRS, YFSETQ. The CDR3 spells CASSAKGVNEKLFF. CDR3 in DNA: TGCGCCAGCAGCGCGAAGGGGGTTAATGAAAAACTGTTTTTT. The full variable domain, in which reference TRBV5-1 and TRBJ1-4 provide the parts outside the CDR3, is KAGVTQTPRYLIKTRGQQVTLSCSPISGHRSVSWYQQTPGQGLQFLFEYFSETQRNKGNFPGRFSGRQFSNSRSEMNVSTLELGDSALYLCASSAKGVNEKLFFGSGTQLSVL.

The chain is built from TRBV7-9 and TRBJ2-1; D is ambiguous. The CDR3 contains 13 residues. The germline CDR1 and CDR2 sequences are SEHNR and FQNEAQ (reference sequence). Trimming removed 5 bases at V and 5 bases at J, with 10 bases between. The CDR3 nucleotides are TGTGCCAGCAGCGCCCCACAAGACAATGAGCAGTTCTTC. It codes for CASSAPQDNEQFF.

The chain couples TRBV18 to TRBJ1-2; tentatively, D is TRBD1 (5 bases). Per the germline V gene, CDR1 is KGHSH and CDR2 is LQKENI. The CDR3 covers 14 residues. V was pared by 6 bases and J by 7 bases, with 18 bases between. The CDR3 loop is CASSPPGHVLGYTF. The DNA of the CDR3 is TGTGCCAGCTCTCCCCCAGGGCATGTTCTTGGCTACACCTTC.

The chain employs TRBV28 and TRBJ2-1; 8 bases map to TRBD2. V lost 5 bases to trimming and J lost 3 bases; unmatched junction nucleotides: 6. This CDR3 has 15 residues. Germline CDR1 reads MDHEN; CDR2 reads SYDVKM. The CDR3 reads CASSTPGLGYNEQFF. CDR3 coding DNA: TGTGCCAGCAGTACTCCGGGACTAGGCTACAATGAGCAGTTCTTC.